One and the same sample provided the 23 T cell receptor beta chains below, sequenced in a study of spatial heterogeneity in lung cancer. TCRdb fed the 5' RACE reads into MiXCR, producing one record per CDR3 protein. Of about 19,000 distinct CDR3 sequences in the sample, 9% to 10% were seen once. The time point is: blood at routine non-recurrence follow-up after resection. Sequenced material: PBMCs, taken at follow-up. These receptors were taken from a female donor with early-stage non-small cell lung cancer.

This chain connects TRBV12-3 or TRBV12-4 to TRBJ1-1, with 7 bases identical to TRBD1. The CDR3 sequence is 18 residues long. V was pared by 6 bases and J by 1 base, with 17 bases of the junction left unmatched. CDR3 protein: CASRTPRDSPFRNTEAFF. DNA for the CDR3: TGTGCCAGCAGAACCCCGCGGGACAGCCCTTTTCGGAACACTGAAGCTTTCTTT.

This clonotype has just a few counts. The rearrangement uses TRBV6-6 and TRBJ1-1, with a possible D match to TRBD1 (5 bases). V lost 0 bases and J 4 bases, leaving 12 bases between the germline ends. CDR1 and CDR2 from the germline V gene are MNHNY and SVGAGI (reference sequence). The CDR3 loop spans 15 amino acids. The CDR3 DNA reads TGTGCCAGCAGTTACTCTACTGACAGTCCCACTGAAGCTTTCTTT. Translation gives CASSYSTDSPTEAFF.

The table lists this clonotype with many counts. J is TRBJ1-1 and V is TRBV2, with TRBD1 matching 9 bases. Germline-derived CDR1 and CDR2 are SNHLY and FYNNEI. V shed 8 bases and J 3 bases; nucleotides not matched to a gene: 4. This CDR3 is built from 13 residues. The CDR3 is CASCRDRDTEAFF. CDR3 DNA: TGTGCCAGCTGCCGGGACAGGGACACTGAAGCTTTCTTT.

This clonotype was detected ten times or more. The chain uses TRBV12-3 or TRBV12-4 and TRBJ2-5; the match to TRBD2 covers 10 bases. This CDR3 is 17 amino acids long. With V trimmed by 5 bases and J by 2 bases, 11 bases remained unmatched. CDR3 in DNA: TGTGCCAGCAGTGATAATGGGGCTAGCGGGGGTCAAGAGACCCAGTACTTC. Translated: CASSDNGASGGQETQYF.

This clonotype was detected many times. This chain links TRBV6-5 with TRBJ1-1; no reliable D call. V was clipped by 3 bases and J by 4 bases, with 12 bases between them. The germline V gene encodes CDR1 MNHEY and CDR2 SVGAGI. CDR3 length: 14 amino acids. The CDR3 spells CASSYYRRGTEAFF. Here the CDR3 DNA reads TGTGCCAGCAGTTATTATCGACGCGGCACTGAAGCTTTCTTT.

This clonotype came up a few times. This chain joins TRBV7-9 and TRBJ2-1, with TRBD2 matching 10 bases. V gave up 7 bases and J gave up 0 bases; unmatched junction bases: 6. The germline V gene encodes CDR1 SEHNR and CDR2 FQNEAQ (reference sequence). The CDR3 totals 16 residues. Here the CDR3 reads CASKRTSGNSYNEQFF. The CDR3 DNA follows: TGTGCCAGCAAGAGGACTAGCGGTAACTCCTACAATGAGCAGTTCTTC.

The gene calls are TRBV6-1 and TRBJ2-1; 8 positions agree with TRBD2. The germline gives CDR1 MNHNS, CDR2 SASEGT. The junction had 8 bases not matched to a gene; V was cut back by 7 bases and J by 6 bases. The CDR3 is 14 residues long. CDR3 protein: CASTVGLDTNEQFF. The CDR3 nucleotides are TGTGCCAGCACGGTGGGACTAGATACCAATGAGCAGTTCTTC.

At least ten counts were recorded for this clonotype. The chain is built from TRBV6-5 and TRBJ1-2, with D unclear. The CDR3 runs 15 residues. Trimming cost V 4 bases and J 4 bases, with 16 bases left between them. The germline gives CDR1 MNHEY, CDR2 SVGAGI. DNA for the CDR3: TGTGCCAGCAGTTCGACGGCCGAGAGCGTCTATGGCTACACCTTC. Residues: CASSSTAESVYGYTF.

This clonotype has a count of ten or more. The J gene is TRBJ2-7, the V gene TRBV5-4, with 8 bases identical to TRBD1. Germline V gene lookup returns CDR1 SGHNT and CDR2 YYREEE (reference sequence). The ends lost 3 bases at V and 6 bases at J; junction bases unmatched: 5. The CDR3 totals 13 residues. The CDR3 bases are TGTGCCAGCAGCTCCCATGGACAGGGCGAGCAGTACTTC. This encodes CASSSHGQGEQYF.

This clonotype was counted at least ten times. The rearrangement joins TRBV3-1 to TRBJ1-1; D remains ambiguous. The germline V gene encodes CDR1 LGHDT and CDR2 YNNKEL (reference sequence). The CDR3 loop spans 11 amino acids. V lost 1 base and J lost 5, with 2 bases in between. CDR3 DNA sequence: TGTGCCAGCAGCCAAGGGACTGAAGCTTTCTTT. Translating it yields CASSQGTEAFF.

This clonotype was seen at least ten times. The genes are TRBV6-1 and TRBJ2-2, with D possibly called TRBD1 or TRBD2 (5 bases each). Trimming removed 7 bases at V and 2 bases at J, with 14 bases between. Germline V gene data show CDR1 as MNHNS and CDR2 as SASEGT. This CDR3 is 15 amino acids long. CDR3 loop: CASNGGTANTGELFF. The CDR3 DNA reads as TGTGCCAGCAATGGGGGAACGGCAAACACCGGGGAGCTGTTTTTT.

This clonotype was found many times. The chain joins TRBV7-9 to TRBJ2-1; 11 nucleotides line up with TRBD2. Germline values: CDR1 SEHNR, CDR2 FQNEAQ (reference sequence). Trimming took 2 bases from V and 2 from J; bases not matched to a gene: 2. CDR3 length: 16 residues. DNA of the CDR3: TGTGCCAGCAGCTTACTGGGACTAGCGGCCTACAATGAGCAGTTCTTC. Translating gives CASSLLGLAAYNEQFF. Full variable domain (remainder filled in from reference TRBV7-9 and TRBJ2-1): DTGVSQNPRHKITKRGQNVTFRCDPISEHNRLYWYRQTLGQGPEFLTYFQNEAQLEKSRLLSDRFSAERPKGSFSTLEIQRTEQGDSAMYLCASSLLGLAAYNEQFFGPGTRLTVL.

This clonotype has ten or more counts. CDR3 sequence reads: CASSFATSVADTQYF. CDR3 nucleotides: TGTGCCAGCAGCTTTGCGACTAGCGTCGCAGATACGCAGTATTTT. The chain joins TRBV7-2 to TRBJ2-3; 8 positions match TRBD2. CDR1 is SGHTA and CDR2 is FQGNSA in the germline V gene. The junction had 6 bases not matched to a gene; V was cut back by 3 bases and J by 4 bases. The length of the CDR3 is 15 residues.

The V and J genes are TRBV7-6 and TRBJ1-2; no firm D call. CDR1 and CDR2 (germline): SGHVS, FNYEAQ. The CDR3 is 13 amino acids. V dropped 1 base and J dropped 2 bases, with 5 bases sitting between them. As DNA, the CDR3 is TGTGCCAGCAGCTTAGGGCAGAACTATGGCTACACCTTC. The encoded protein is CASSLGQNYGYTF. Full variable domain (missing parts from reference TRBV7-6 and TRBJ1-2): GAGVSQSPRYKVTKRGQDVALRCDPISGHVSLYWYRQALGQGPEFLTYFNYEAQQDKSGLPNDRFSAERPEGSISTLTIQRTEQRDSAMYRCASSLGQNYGYTFGSGTRLTVV.

There are a few counts of this clonotype. This CDR3 is CSVTRPQETQYF. In DNA form, the CDR3 reads TGCAGCGTTACAAGGCCCCAAGAGACCCAGTACTTC. The rearrangement joins TRBV29-1 to TRBJ2-5; D is unclear. Per the germline V gene, CDR1 is SQVTM and CDR2 is ANQGSEA. The CDR3 covers 12 residues. The ends were cut back, 5 bases at V and 1 base at J, with 8 bases in the middle.

This clonotype came up many times. The genes are TRBV6-1 and TRBJ2-3; 12 bases align to TRBD2. The V and J ends lost 6 bases and 5 bases, in that order; junction bases with no gene match: 6. CDR3 length equals 15 residues. CDR1 is MNHNS, CDR2 SASEGT, per germline. The CDR3, as DNA: TGTGCCAGCAGGCCTCTAGCGGGAGGGGGAGATACGCAGTATTTT. Translating it yields CASRPLAGGGDTQYF.

This clonotype is categorized as medium-sized. The V call is TRBV30, the J call TRBJ1-2; TRBD1 agrees at 7 bases. This CDR3 is built from 13 residues. With V trimmed by 0 bases and J by 5 bases, 3 bases remained unmatched. Germline CDR1 is GTSNPN and CDR2 is SVGIG (reference sequence). CDR3 in DNA: TGTGCCTGGAGTGTAACACAGGGGTATGGCTACACCTTC. Amino acid sequence: CAWSVTQGYGYTF.

This clonotype was seen many times. The rearrangement joins TRBV5-5 to TRBJ2-7, with TRBD2 matching over 10 bases. V lost 2 bases to trimming and J lost 9 bases; unmatched junction nucleotides: 11. The length of the CDR3 is 15 residues. The germline V gene has CDR1 SGHKS and CDR2 YYEKEE (reference sequence). CDR3 protein: CASSFGLAESSPQYF. As DNA, the CDR3 is TGTGCCAGCAGCTTCGGACTAGCGGAATCCTCGCCGCAGTACTTC.

This clonotype was detected a few times. V is TRBV7-2 and J is TRBJ1-2; 7 bases fit TRBD1. Germline V gene data show CDR1 as SGHTA and CDR2 as FQGNSA. This CDR3 is built from 15 residues. Trimming at V came to 6 bases and at J to 1 base, leaving 8 bases not matched to a gene. The CDR3 sequence: CASSSQGQSNYGYTF. The CDR3 DNA follows: TGTGCCAGCAGTTCACAGGGGCAGAGTAACTATGGCTACACCTTC. Supplemented by reference TRBV7-2 and TRBJ1-2, the full variable domain reads GAGVSQSPSNKVTEKGKDVELRCDPISGHTALYWYRQSLGQGLEFLIYFQGNSAPDKSGLPSDRFSAERTGGSVSTLTIQRTQQEDSAVYLCASSSQGQSNYGYTFGSGTRLTVV.

This clonotype was counted ten times or more. The gene calls are TRBV3-2 and TRBJ2-2; TRBD2 reflects the table's D call only, with no check against the DNA. TRBV3-2 is flagged as a pseudogene. The CDR3 length is 18 residues. The CDR3 spells CASSQGTSGGIHTGELFF. CDR3 DNA sequence: TGTGCCAGCAGCCAAGGGACTAGCGGGGGGATCCACACCGGGGAGCTGTTTTTT.

V is TRBV28 and J is TRBJ2-7; D possibly matches TRBD1 or TRBD2 (5 bases each). The CDR3 has 14 residues. CDR1 is MDHEN and CDR2 is SYDVKM in the germline V gene. The V end lost 3 bases, the J end lost 3 bases, and 12 bases lay between the germline ends. The CDR3 DNA sequence: TGTGCCAGCAGTTTTTCTGGGACCCTCTACGAGCAGTACTTC. Translated, it gives CASSFSGTLYEQYF.

This rearrangement joins TRBV6-5 to TRBJ2-7, with D unresolved. CDR3 length: 13 residues. The germline V gene has CDR1 MNHEY and CDR2 SVGAGI. Deletions cut 6 bases from V and 4 bases from J, with 13 bases between. The CDR3 spells CASRPRQGYEQYF. CDR3 nucleotide sequence: TGTGCCAGCAGACCCCGGCAAGGATACGAGCAGTACTTC.

This clonotype appeared once. At one end, the junction sequence differs from germline, possibly due to a read error. The chain employs TRBV6-2 or TRBV6-3 and TRBJ2-5; 9 bases match TRBD1. CDR3 length: 10 amino acids. Germline CDR1 reads MNHEY; CDR2 reads SVGEGT. The CDR3 DNA reads TGTGCCAGCAGGGGACAGGGCTACCACTTC. Translated: CASRGQGYHF.